In its sample, the clone carrying this T cell receptor (beta chain) was seen many times. CDR1 SGHAT and CDR2 FQNNGV come from the germline V gene. V lost 5 bases to trimming and J lost 2 bases, with 16 bases between them. The CDR3 length is 15 residues. This entry is derived from a study of T cells in Graves' hyperthyroidism and ophthalmopathy. What was amplified from RNA transcripts were TCR beta CDR3 regions. First-round RT-PCR with HTBI primers amplified the TCR CDR3 region. TCRdb fed the multiplex PCR reads into MiXCR, producing one record per CDR3 protein. The data show under 350,000 distinct CDR3 sequences, roughly 15% seen once.

Sequencing was done on a sample of blood. The TCR was taken from a woman in her thirties or forties with Graves' ophthalmopathy. The rearrangement links TRBV11-2 to TRBJ2-7; D gene ambiguous. This CDR3 is CASSLSAGTTYEQYF. The CDR3 bases are TGTGCCAGCAGCCTCTCGGCTGGAACTACCTACGAGCAGTACTTC.